The present T cell receptor beta chain was sequenced within a study of blood T cell repertoires in COVID-19. Study-level background: The United States, Italy and Spain were the sources of the acute and convalescent COVID-19 samples. PBMCs, B-cell-depleted T cells, or T cells were the source of the cDNA or gDNA that made up the material.

In the original processing: Counts of nucleated cells, estimated from reference gene primer amplification, were obtained. The assay was immunoSEQ multiplex PCR, and TCRdb's table has in-frame clones only and misses some. The D gene and trimming were derived from the DNA, and the V and J assignments and clone size from that table. The sample lists 230,000 or so clones; 84% were seen once. Germline assignment: CDR1 SGHTA and CDR2 FQGNSA. The V gene end was trimmed by 3 bases and the J gene end by 2 bases; junction bases not matched to a gene: 1. There are 15 residues in the CDR3. The chain employs TRBV7-2 and TRBJ1-1; TRBD1 agrees at 12 bases. Sequencing was performed on peripheral blood. The receptor's source is a woman aged 40 to 50 who had recovered from COVID-19. CDR3 bases: TGTGCCAGCAGCTTGGGACAGGGGGCAAACACTGAAGCTTTCTTT. The encoded protein is CASSLGQGANTEAFF.